This TCR beta chain was recovered during a study of T cells in Graves' hyperthyroidism and ophthalmopathy. The study's findings and limits: Researchers found most expanded thyroid clonotypes above 0.001 in blood as well.

V lost 4 bases and J lost 5; bases outside the gene matches: 9. Germline V gene data show CDR1 as SGHDN and CDR2 as FVKESK. The CDR3 spans 15 residues. Newly diagnosed hyperthyroidism, duration under 2 months, in patients aged 18 to 65. Uncontrolled infection, other autoimmune disease, pregnancy or lactation excluded patients. Diagnoses rested on clinical symptoms, serum thyroxine and TRAb, thyroid ultrasound and orbital computed tomography. The CDR3 regions of TCR beta were amplified from RNA transcripts. The HTBI primer set was used in a first-round RT-PCR of the TCR CDR3. TCRdb re-derived calls from the multiplex PCR reads in MiXCR, one entry per CDR3 protein. This table has roughly 720,000 distinct CDR3 sequences, about 18% appearing once. The sample holds many counts of this clonotype. Antigen unknown.

The clonotype was recovered from a man aged 45-60 years with Graves' hyperthyroidism. J is TRBJ2-3 and V is TRBV14; 7 bases align to TRBD2. Sequences were obtained from blood. The DNA of the CDR3 is TGTGCCAGCAGCCCCTACTTCACTAGCGAAGATACGCAGTATTTT. This translates into CASSPYFTSEDTQYF. Complete variable domain (other parts from reference TRBV14 and TRBJ2-3): EAGVTQFPSHSVIEKGQTVTLRCDPISGHDNLYWYRRVMGKEIKFLLHFVKESKQDESGMPNNRFLAERTGGTYSTLKVQPAELEDSGVYFCASSPYFTSEDTQYFGPGTRLTVL.